This T cell receptor beta chain was documented in a study of cytomegalovirus exposure and HLA in healthy donors. The study's findings and limits: Clonal expansion was found to be greater in HLA-associated TCR beta chains than in equally common others in a later analysis. TCR sequences were mostly rare, though some public TCRs occurred in many donors. Analyses of presence/absence relied on an assumption of roughly uniform sequencing depth across donors. HLA-A and HLA-B allele assignments for most subjects were reportedly predicted accurately using TCR beta sequences.

With respect to this clone: Its antigen remains unknown.

PCR used 60 Vbeta primers and 13 Jbeta primers. Some clones are missing from TCRdb's copy, which holds only in-frame ones; the method was immunoSEQ multiplex PCR. The sample lists more than 100,000 clones, roughly 80% occurring once. The V gene's germline CDR1 is SEHNR and CDR2 FQNEAQ (reference sequence). Trimming removed 2 bases at V and 8 bases at J, with 9 bases between. The CDR3 sequence is 12 residues long. V and J are TRBV7-9 and TRBJ1-2; D remains unclear. Sequencing was performed on PBMCs. This clonotype originated in a female donor in good health and CMV-seropositive. The DNA of the CDR3 is TGTGCCAGCAGCTTATCAGGTGTGGGCTACACCTTC. Translating it yields CASSLSGVGYTF.